This T cell receptor (beta chain) is drawn from a study of long-term antiretroviral therapy in people with HIV (dated by TCRdb to the early 2020s). For the wider study: Collection of the earliest samples took place about a decade ahead of the 2015 WHO recommendation for immediate ART, at a time when ART was typically delayed until CD4 counts fell. About 35% of the 30 participants with HIV were female. This retrospective serial study examined whether starting ART and sustained HIV suppression were associated with changes in the composition and diversity of the TRB repertoire in peripheral blood. No cross-contamination during QIAcube processing was seen in test extractions of a monoclonal T-cell line run alongside approximately 36 polyclonal samples. The cohort contributed under 200 cryopreserved PBMC samples from under 35 adults with confirmed HIV infection, collected serially over a mean of around 6 years (range 1-12). Study-level results and caveats: Owing to limited PBMC availability, only the TCR beta chain was sequenced, without alpha chain pairing. Because pre-ART samples had limited cell numbers, unsorted PBMC were profiled rather than sorted CD4+ and CD8+ T cells. Narrower CDR3 length ranges were observed in HIV repertoires than in controls, and an antigen-experienced repertoire with only a slight naive shift after ART was suggested by the network structure. Starting ART was linked to a significant rise in TRB diversity, yet even after long-term ART the diversity remained significantly lower than in transplant donor controls. The samples were dated from about 2003 to 2018, and the ART regimens that were used may be less effective than current ART regimens. Inferences about post-ART repertoire changes are limited because no data were available on ART adherence, viral resistance or therapy changes. Expanded TRB clones identified before ART initiation dominated the repertoire at all time points, although this dominance fluctuated and declined in many PLHIV after ART.

Sequencing of the TRB variable region was done with the immunoSEQ hsTCRB v3.0 assay at survey level resolution. TRB sequencing targeted a depth of 40,000-50,000 T-cell genomes per sample. TRB libraries were pooled and sequenced on an Illumina MiSeq using a v3 150-cycle kit. Per the source publication's procedure: Repertoire analysis ran in R within a reproducible Nextflow workflow covering QC, data transformation and analysis. LymphoSeq2, an R package for exploring AIRR-Seq data, was used to implement custom analyses. A few samples yielding fewer than 5000 total TRB sequences were excluded, leaving over 150 analyzed HIV repertoires. Among the roughly 200 retained HIV repertoires, 55 to 60 were collected before ART initiation and about 130 were collected after ART initiation. Each repertoire was downsampled to 5000 TRB nucleotide sequences, and summary statistics were averaged across 100 downsampling iterations. Only TRB sequences with CDR3 regions of at least seven amino acids were retained for analysis. A Shannon entropy-derived clonality score and the Gini coefficient were used to measure diversity. In repertoire networks, the top 5000 CDR3 amino acid sequences were linked whenever an edit distance of one separated two sequences. GLIPH2 predicted antigen specificity groups and MHC restriction for TRB CDR3 amino acid sequences. To flag known associations with CMV, EBV, HIV or tissue antigens, CDR3 amino acid sequences were compared against VDJdb and McPAS-TCR. Pre-ART, post-ART and control groups were compared with Wilcoxon signed-rank tests and Holm-Bonferroni correction. Drawn from immuneACCESS, this table holds only the in-frame rearrangements with V and J called that TCRdb kept. Clones are partly lost; checked studies trace under half to an unresolved V gene and leave the rest unexplained. The D gene and trimming were derived from the DNA, and the V and J assignments and clone size from that table. The sample includes 20,000 to 25,000 clones, with just over 85% observed a single time. Of the sample, roughly 15% falls within the top ten clones.

Participants were included only if at least one PBMC sample before ART initiation and at least two post-ART samples were available. Treatment was received in the United States of America by all participants with HIV. Cryopreserved samples of roughly 0.85-11 million PBMC were thawed and washed before DNA extraction. At the time of the earliest PBMC sample, participants with HIV were aged between roughly 20 and 55 years. PBMC samples from each participant spanned 1-4 timepoints before ART initiation and 2-8 timepoints after ART initiation, with a median of 7 samples. Serial HIV viral load, CD4+ T-cell count, ART history and demographic data were obtained for every participant. A Qiagen kit on a QIAcube was used to extract genomic DNA from unsorted PBMC, with samples processed in batches of 12. In regard to this clone: Its target antigen remains unknown. No base quality information exists; no much larger clone differs at one position.

The sequence derives from a man between 50 and 59 years old with HIV. This sample comprised unsorted PBMCs, obtained 1.2 years after starting antiretroviral therapy.

This receptor carries the CDR3 CASSYSGAGDTQYF. The nucleotide sequence is given as TGTGCCAGCAGTTACTCAGGGGCGGGAGATACGCAGTATTTT. The chain joins TRBV6-5 to TRBJ2-3, with the D gene tentatively TRBD1 or TRBD2, based on 5 matching bases in each. CDR1 and CDR2 are drawn from the germline V gene: MNHEY, SVGAGI. There are 14 amino acids in the CDR3, from cysteine to phenylalanine inclusive. Of all the DNA, just the CDR3 is kept, 42 bases in frame from base 1. V is pared back by 0 bases and J by 5 bases, with 9 bases lying between the germline termini.